Below are 22 T cell receptor beta chains sequenced from a single sample in a study of blood T cell repertoires in COVID-19. Generated by immunoSEQ multiplex PCR, the TCRdb table keeps only in-frame clones and is missing some. The profile shows around 240,000 clones, over 80% of them singletons. The source material was PBMCs or T cells enriched from blood (not recorded which). All receptors derive from a man in his fifties or sixties who had been exposed to COVID-19.

The gene calls are TRBV21-1 and TRBJ1-4; TRBD1 is the table's D call, not checked against the DNA. TRBV21-1 is classified as a pseudogene. This CDR3 comprises 16 residues. This chain's CDR3 is CASNKPDRAEMEKLFF. CDR3 nucleotide sequence: TGTGCCAGCAACAAACCGGACAGGGCGGAGATGGAAAAACTGTTTTTT.

The J gene is TRBJ1-2, the V gene TRBV1; the table names TRBD1, a call not compared with the DNA. TRBV1 counts as a pseudogene. The CDR3 contains 16 residues. The DNA for the CDR3 is TGCACCAGCAGCCAAGACAGGATTGGACAGGGGAGCGGCTACACCTTC. Translating gives CTSSQDRIGQGSGYTF.

The V and J genes are TRBV5-6 and TRBJ1-2, with D perhaps TRBD1 (6 bases). Germline values: CDR1 SGHDT, CDR2 YYEEEE. This CDR3 is built from 16 residues. The V gene lost 1 base and the J gene lost 8 bases, with 21 bases spanning the gap. In DNA, the CDR3 is TGTGCCAGCAGCTTGAAGGGACACCCAGAAGAGTGGGGCTACACCTTC. Encoded protein: CASSLKGHPEEWGYTF.

The gene calls are TRBV5-1 and TRBJ2-2; 7 nucleotides match TRBD2. This CDR3 region has 16 residues. V gave up 6 bases and J gave up 1 base; unmatched junction bases: 9. Germline values: CDR1 SGHRS, CDR2 YFSETQ. CDR3 in amino acids: CASTRRPSGNTGELFF. CDR3 nucleotide sequence: TGCGCCAGCACCCGGCGTCCTAGCGGGAACACCGGGGAGCTGTTTTTT.

The V call is TRBV4-1, the J call TRBJ1-2, with TRBD1 identical over 7 bases. The CDR3 loop spans 17 amino acids. Germline loops: CDR1 MGHRA, CDR2 YSYEKL. Losses at the gene ends were 4 bases for V and 4 bases for J; bases not matched to a gene: 15. The CDR3 loop is CASSRELRQGSFYGYTF. The CDR3 DNA sequence: TGCGCCAGCAGCCGAGAACTGCGACAGGGATCTTTCTATGGCTACACCTTC.

V usage is TRBV5-1 and J usage is TRBJ2-1; 10 bases align to TRBD1. The CDR3 consists of 17 residues. The V gene's germline CDR1 is SGHRS and CDR2 YFSETQ. V was clipped by 3 bases and J by 1 base; unmatched bases: 7. The CDR3 DNA follows: TGCGCCAGCAGCTCAGGGACAGGGGCGGTATCCTACAATGAGCAGTTCTTC. Amino acid sequence: CASSSGTGAVSYNEQFF.

CDR3 amino acids: CASSSGTVNQPQHF. The CDR3 region has the DNA TGCGCCAGCAGCTCCGGGACAGTCAATCAGCCCCAGCATTTT. The rearrangement links TRBV5-1 to TRBJ1-5; 7 positions match TRBD1. With V trimmed by 3 bases and J by 3 bases, 3 bases remained unmatched. The CDR3 has 14 amino acids. Germline-derived CDR1 and CDR2 are SGHRS and YFSETQ.

The CDR3 sequence is CAWGGGLSTDTQYF. In nucleotides, the CDR3 is TGTGCCTGGGGAGGGGGACTAAGCACAGATACGCAGTATTTT. V usage is TRBV30 and J usage is TRBJ2-3, with TRBD2 as a possible D gene (7 bases). V lost 5 bases and J 0 bases, leaving 12 bases between the germline ends. The germline V gene encodes CDR1 GTSNPN and CDR2 SVGIG (reference sequence). The CDR3 consists of 14 residues.

This chain connects TRBV2 to TRBJ2-5, with 8 bases fitting TRBD2. The junction had 0 bases not matched to a gene; V was cut back by 2 bases and J by 4 bases. The CDR3 contains 13 residues. Looked up from germline, CDR1 is SNHLY and CDR2 is FYNNEI. CDR3 sequence (DNA): TGTGCCAGCAGTGAACTAGCGGGAGAGACCCAGTACTTC. The encoded protein is CASSELAGETQYF.

This clone was found once. This chain connects TRBV4-2 to TRBJ2-7; possible D gene TRBD1, 6 bases. The V and J ends lost 0 bases and 0 bases respectively, with 15 bases between them. The CDR3 covers 17 residues. Germline V gene lookup returns CDR1 LGHNA and CDR2 YNFKEQ. The CDR3 region is CASSQDRMRGSSYEQYF. The DNA of the CDR3 is TGTGCCAGCAGCCAAGACCGGATGAGGGGGAGCTCCTACGAGCAGTACTTC.

The chain couples TRBV20-1 to TRBJ1-5; no clear D. The germline gives CDR1 DFQATT, CDR2 SNEGSKA (reference sequence). Trimming took off 6 bases at V and 10 bases at J, with 13 bases between the two ends. The CDR3 sequence is 11 residues long. The CDR3 DNA reads as TGCAGTGCCGCGGGAGGCGAACCCCAGCATTTT. Protein: CSAAGGEPQHF.

V and J are TRBV19 and TRBJ1-1; D ambiguous. The V end was cut by 9 bases, the J end by 3 bases, with 14 bases between. The CDR3 is 13 residues long. The V gene's germline CDR1 is LNHDA and CDR2 SQIVND (reference sequence). In DNA, the CDR3 is TGTGCCAGGACGATCGGGTTGTACACTGAAGCTTTCTTT. This encodes CARTIGLYTEAFF.

CDR3 residues: CASSLRSPSGNTIYF. The CDR3 nucleotides are TGTGCCAGCAGCCTACGGAGTCCCTCTGGAAACACCATATATTTT. V is TRBV28 and J is TRBJ1-3, with D unresolved. V lost 6 bases and J 0 bases, leaving 12 bases between the germline ends. The CDR3 has 15 residues. In germline, CDR1 is MDHEN, CDR2 SYDVKM.

The chain employs TRBV5-8 and TRBJ2-3, with TRBD2 matching 12 bases. Per germline, CDR1 SGHTS and CDR2 YDEGEE. V shed 5 bases and J 5 bases; nucleotides not matched to a gene: 15. The CDR3 runs to 18 residues. In DNA, the CDR3 is TGTGCCAGCAGAGGTCTCTCTCTAGCGGGGGGGCAGAGAGATACGCAGTATTTT. The encoded protein is CASRGLSLAGGQRDTQYF.

This clone was counted a single time. The rearrangement uses TRBV27 and TRBJ2-7, with 7 nucleotides matching TRBD1. The J segment lost 8 bases and the V segment lost 5 bases, leaving 12 bases of the junction unmatched. This CDR3 spans 14 amino acids. In germline, CDR1 is MNHEY, CDR2 SMNVEV (reference sequence). The CDR3 is CASSPIGRDSKQYV. In DNA, the CDR3 is TGTGCCAGCAGTCCCATAGGCCGGGACAGCAAGCAGTACGTC.

The chain has TRBV25-1 and TRBJ2-7; TRBD2 matches 8 bases. Trimming took 3 bases from V and 3 from J; bases not matched to a gene: 16. Germline CDR1 MGHDK, CDR2 SYGVNS. This CDR3 contains 18 residues. CDR3 sequence: CASSDPRRAGGKDYEQYF. The CDR3 coding sequence is TGTGCCAGCAGTGATCCCAGACGGGCGGGGGGTAAAGACTACGAGCAGTACTTC.

This clone was observed a single time. This chain joins TRBV12-3 or TRBV12-4 and TRBJ1-1, with D unresolved. The V end lost 11 bases, the J end lost 4 bases, and 14 bases lay between the germline ends. The CDR3 consists of 12 residues. CDR3 sequence (DNA): TGTGCCTGCGGGTTGTTTGGCACTGAAGCTTTCTTT. It yields the protein CACGLFGTEAFF.

The genes are TRBV21-1 and TRBJ1-2. TRBV21-1 is designated a pseudogene. CDR3 length: 17 amino acids. The CDR3 here is CASGNRTGTPVYYGYTF. For the CDR3, the DNA is TGTGCCAGCGGGAACCGGACCGGGACTCCGGTTTACTATGGCTACACCTTC.

The V call is TRBV5-1, the J call TRBJ2-5, with 10 bases lining up with TRBD2. Germline CDR1 SGHRS, CDR2 YFSETQ. With V trimmed by 1 base and J by 1 base, 1 base remained unmatched. The CDR3 is made up of 15 amino acids. CDR3 nucleotides: TGCGCCAGCAGCTTGACTAGCGGGGCCCAAGAGACCCAGTACTTC. The encoded protein is CASSLTSGAQETQYF. The whole variable domain, remainder taken from reference TRBV5-1 and TRBJ2-5, is KAGVTQTPRYLIKTRGQQVTLSCSPISGHRSVSWYQQTPGQGLQFLFEYFSETQRNKGNFPGRFSGRQFSNSRSEMNVSTLELGDSALYLCASSLTSGAQETQYFGPGTRLLVL.

Only a few counts were recorded for this clone. V usage is TRBV2 and J usage is TRBJ1-1; D possibly corresponds to TRBD1 (6 bases). The germline V and J ends were trimmed by 7 bases and 1 base, with 16 bases remaining between them. From germline, CDR1 is SNHLY and CDR2 FYNNEI. CDR3 size: 15 residues. In DNA form, the CDR3 reads TGTGCCAGCACCACCAACAGGGTTTCGAACACTGAAGCTTTCTTT. Its translation: CASTTNRVSNTEAFF.

The chain links TRBV30 to TRBJ1-1; TRBD1 might be the D (6 bases). Germline V gene data show CDR1 as GTSNPN and CDR2 as SVGIG (reference sequence). V was pared by 4 bases and J by 4 bases, with 13 bases between. This CDR3 has 13 amino acids. CDR3 DNA: TGTGCCTGGAATACAGGGCCCGGCACTGAAGCTTTCTTT. Its protein product is CAWNTGPGTEAFF.

The rearrangement joins TRBV5-1 to TRBJ2-5, with D perhaps matching TRBD2 (5 bases). Germline assignment: CDR1 SGHRS and CDR2 YFSETQ. V lost 3 bases to trimming and J lost 2 bases, with 11 bases between them. This CDR3 is 14 amino acids long. CDR3 sequence reads: CASSSIGSQETQYF. CDR3 DNA: TGCGCCAGCAGCTCCATAGGGAGTCAAGAGACCCAGTACTTC.